This entry is about one T cell receptor beta chain. The data stem from a study of beta chain features in type 1 diabetes. The isolated RNA, all of it, was reverse transcribed, so expressed TCRB transcripts were what got sequenced. Repertoires were generated with immunoSEQ multiplex PCR, while TCRdb's copy carries only in-frame clones and drops some. The top ten hold more than 0.8% of the sample, which has fewer than 350,000 clones, about 7.8% seen once. CD4+ naive, central memory, regulatory and stem cell-like memory cells were sorted via CD45RO/CCR7/CD25/CD127/CD95/CD27. Each of the sorted populations had a purity greater than 98%. This CDR3 is built from 16 residues. V lost 5 bases and J lost 7, with 21 bases in between. From germline, CDR1 is SGHAT and CDR2 FQDESV (reference sequence).

Sequenced: central memory CD4+ T cells from blood. The receptor was derived from a young woman in good health. The chain carries TRBV11-1 and TRBJ2-1; the D gene could be TRBD1 or TRBD2 (5 bases each). CDR3 in amino acids: CASSPQNLGVGNEQFF. DNA of the CDR3: TGTGCCAGCAGCCCTCAAAATTTGGGGGTCGGAAATGAGCAGTTCTTC.